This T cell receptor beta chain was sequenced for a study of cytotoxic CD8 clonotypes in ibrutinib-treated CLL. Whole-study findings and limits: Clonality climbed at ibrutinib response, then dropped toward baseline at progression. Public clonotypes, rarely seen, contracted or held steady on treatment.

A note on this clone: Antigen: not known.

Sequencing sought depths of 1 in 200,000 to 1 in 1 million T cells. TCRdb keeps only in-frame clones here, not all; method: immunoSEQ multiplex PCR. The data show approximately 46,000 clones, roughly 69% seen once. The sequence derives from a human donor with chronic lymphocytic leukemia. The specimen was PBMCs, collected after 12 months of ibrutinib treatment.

The CDR3, as DNA: TGTGCCTGGAGTTCCGCCGGGACCGGGGAGCTGTTTTTT. Amino acid sequence: CAWSSAGTGELFF. The V and J genes are TRBV30 and TRBJ2-2; D not resolved. The CDR3 loop spans 13 amino acids. Germline V lookup: CDR1 GTSNPN, CDR2 SVGIG (reference sequence). V shed 2 bases and J shed 5 bases, with 9 bases lying between them.